Reported below is one T cell receptor beta chain. Its antigen is still unknown. This record comes from a study of identifying expanded T cells in peripheral blood. Whole-study results and caveats: Over about two and four weeks, about 15 and 19 clones changed, versus around 1.2 between replicates. Approximately two-week clone count variance significantly increased as total template count grew.

Sequencing was performed with immunoSEQ multiplex PCR; in TCRdb, only in-frame clones are kept and a portion is missing. The table has about 110,000 clones, around 89% seen once. During the collection period, no donor immune events like infections were recorded. The CDR3 spans 13 residues. Germline values: CDR1 MNHNY, CDR2 SVGAGI (reference sequence). V was clipped by 4 bases and J by 1 base, with 5 bases between them. This receptor was obtained from a person aged 18 to 75 in good health. This chain connects TRBV6-6 to TRBJ1-3; unclear D gene. The material sequenced was blood. The CDR3 region is CASSSVSGNTIYF. The CDR3 region has the DNA TGTGCCAGCAGTTCGGTTTCTGGAAACACCATATATTTT.